Included here is one T cell receptor (beta chain) sequence, with context. Its antigen remains unidentified. The CDR3 totals 17 residues. Germline CDR1 reads GTSNPN; CDR2 reads SVGIG (reference sequence). V lost 3 bases and J lost 3; bases outside the gene matches: 12. Amplification used 60 Vbeta primers and 13 Jbeta primers. Study processing details: An analysis that came later counted roughly 87 million unique TCR beta chains, approximately 10 million shared. Sequencing used immunoSEQ multiplex PCR; TCRdb keeps in-frame clones, though not all of them. V and J calls plus clone size are reproduced from that table; the DNA served to infer D and trimming. The repertoire holds fewer than 150,000 clones, with 75% to 90% as singletons. These data belong to a study of cytomegalovirus exposure and HLA in healthy donors. Findings of the study overall: A link between a missense DCLRE1C variant and TCR beta V- and J-gene trimming emerged from a later analysis.

The source is a woman aged 25 to 39 in good health and CMV-seropositive. The specimen was PBMCs. The chain employs TRBV30 and TRBJ2-1, with 9 bases aligning to TRBD1. In nucleotides, the CDR3 is TGTGCCTGGAGCGCCAGTCCGGGACAGGGTATCTACAATGAGCAGTTCTTC. Translation: CAWSASPGQGIYNEQFF.